In its sample, the clone carrying this TCR beta chain was seen a few times. As yet, its antigen is unknown. The assay that was used to sequence DNA from cultured CD4+ T cells was the Oncomine TCR Beta short-read assay. One entry per CDR3 protein, called by TCRdb with MiXCR from the PCR reads. The table records thousands of distinct CDR3 sequences, 48% of them present only once. Treatment in this sample: roughly 10-day PBMC culture with coronavirus spike peptide pools or control peptides (ViraFEST assay). Cell culture was performed with a few million PBMCs per well in the presence of about 10 IU/ml IL-2 and around 9.7 ug/ml peptide pools. The entry originates in a study of vaccination and CD4 T cells after COVID-19. Sequencing input: CD4+ T cells from blood, cultured in vitro. This receptor was obtained from a human donor who had recovered from COVID-19.

The CDR3 nucleotides read TGTGCCAGCAGTTACTGGGGAAATGGCTACACCTTC. It codes for CASSYWGNGYTF. The gene calls are TRBV6-2 or TRBV6-3 and TRBJ1-2, with unresolved D. Germline V gene data show CDR1 as MNHEY and CDR2 as SVGEGT. Trimming shortened V by 1 base and J by 6 bases, and 6 bases separated the two germline ends. The CDR3 totals 12 residues.